This TCR beta chain was sequenced during a study of cytomegalovirus exposure and HLA in healthy donors. CDR1 is SEHNR and CDR2 is FQNEAQ in the germline V gene (reference sequence). The V and J ends lost 0 bases and 8 bases respectively, with 12 bases between them. CDR3 length: 14 amino acids. Whole-study results and caveats: Donors were assumed by presence/absence analyses to have roughly uniform sequencing depth. It was confirmed in vitro that a few of the CMV-associated chains were specific for CMV antigens. Across donors, most TCRs were seen rarely, yet some public ones were widespread. Available immune exposure information covered CMV serostatus only.

As concerns this clone: The target antigen is unknown.

60 Vbeta and 13 Jbeta primers were used in PCR. The table came from immunoSEQ multiplex PCR; TCRdb's copy has only in-frame clones and leaves some out. The data contain 150,000 to 200,000 clones, over 70% of them seen just once; the ten biggest clones take up 14%. The sequenced sample consisted of PBMCs. The sequence came from a woman in her 40s in good health and CMV-seronegative. The chain has TRBV7-9 and TRBJ2-3; a weak D match, TRBD1 (6 bases). The CDR3 loop is CASSLAGARGTQYF. The CDR3 bases are TGTGCCAGCAGCTTAGCAGGGGCCAGGGGTACGCAGTATTTT.